This TCR beta chain was documented in a study of CD8 T cells in Susac syndrome (dated by TCRdb to about 2019). Some background on the complete study: Repertoire sequencing was used to test whether CD8+ T cell activation and differentiation in Susac syndrome was antigen driven.

Of note for this clonotype: Its antigen target is currently unknown. No qualities accompany the bases; no much larger clone lies one base away.

Looking up the germline V gene yields CDR1 SQVTM and CDR2 ANQGSEA. The CDR3 goes from the cysteine to the phenylalanine over 12 residues. Only the CDR3 DNA is retained, 36 bases long and in frame from the first base. Between the V and J ends, shortened by 2 bases and 3 bases respectively, the junction contains 7 bases. Points the paper makes about the study in general: The TCR sequencing and HLA analysis was acknowledged to have included a relatively small number of individuals.

RNA was extracted with the RNeasy kit and roughly 0.45 to 1 ug was reverse transcribed using random hexamers. TCR beta CDR3 regions were amplified with the immunoSEQ multiplex PCR assay covering 54 Vbeta and 13 Jbeta segments. PCR amplification bias was corrected using a synthetic template baseline for primer optimization and computational correction. In the authors' own workflow: Only productive sequences were kept, with reads annotated to V, D and J genes according to IMGT and analyzed in immunoSEQ Analyzer. Clonality was calculated as one minus the Shannon entropy normalized by log2 of the number of productive unique sequences. For each patient and control, public and private clones were evaluated among the 100 most prevalent clones. Clones were defined as Susac-specific if absent from the healthy and MS cohorts, from around 1,000 published viral clones and from other ImmuneACCESS disease sequences. Using fastp trimming at Q25 and MiXCR clonotype assembly, TCRdb reanalyzed the public sequencing data and kept in-frame beta chains. Merged by CDR3 protein, the rows form single entries marked with the most common genes and DNA. The V and J calls were determined by TCRdb, not by the authors. The sample records about 200,000 distinct CDR3 sequences, 90% to 95% of which are singletons. 0.1% of the sample is taken by the ten largest.

Peripheral blood CD8+ and CD4+ T cells from healthy donors, Susac syndrome patients and multiple sclerosis patients were profiled using high-throughput TCR beta sequencing. Healthy donors were included as age- and sex-matched controls. Bulk CD8+ and CD4+ T cells were purified by magnetic negative isolation, whereas CD8+ TEMRA cells were enriched by FACS. Blood was drawn into EDTA tubes, processed within 24 hours, and PBMCs were isolated by density gradient centrifugation. PBMCs intended for TCR sequencing were cryopreserved in liquid nitrogen and were subsequently thawed in a 37 degrees C water bath. A purity of at least 90% was achieved for sorted or isolated CD4+, CD8+ and CD8+ TEMRA cells.

The chain couples TRBV29-1 to TRBJ2-5, with the D gene not clear enough to name. The clonotype was recovered from a human donor in good health. Specimen: CD4+ T cells from PBMCs. The CDR3 region reads CSVELSKETQYF. The DNA sequence is as follows: TGCAGCGTTGAACTTAGTAAAGAGACCCAGTACTTC.